Below are 30 T cell receptor beta chains sequenced from a single sample in a study of identical twins. TCRdb ran MiXCR on the 5' RACE reads and lists one entry per CDR3 protein. In the table there are about 530,000 distinct CDR3 sequences, about a fifth of which are singletons. The sample also formed part of further work on yellow fever vaccine responses in identical twins.

The specimen sequenced was CD4+ T cells sorted from blood. These TCRs come from a woman aged 18-35 years in good health.

This clonotype came up a few times. The chain uses TRBV20-1 and TRBJ2-1; 12 bases agree with TRBD2. CDR3 size: 17 residues. V lost 0 bases and J lost 4; bases outside the gene matches: 7. The V gene's germline CDR1 is DFQATT and CDR2 SNEGSKA (reference sequence). The CDR3 region is CSARDLAGGDRYNEQFF. CDR3 coding DNA: TGCAGTGCTAGAGATCTAGCGGGAGGGGATCGTTACAATGAGCAGTTCTTC.

This clonotype has just a few counts. The chain couples TRBV20-1 to TRBJ2-7; 9 bases match TRBD1. This CDR3 spans 15 amino acids. J gave up 1 base and V 3 bases, and 7 bases lay outside the gene matches. Germline V CDR1 and CDR2: DFQATT, SNEGSKA (reference sequence). CDR3 residues: CSARGPGQGSYEQYF. CDR3 coding DNA: TGCAGTGCTAGGGGTCCGGGACAGGGATCCTACGAGCAGTACTTC.

The chain links TRBV6-1 to TRBJ2-1, with 11 nucleotides matching TRBD2. The CDR3 extends over 16 amino acids. Germline V gives CDR1 MNHNS, CDR2 SASEGT. With 4 bases clipped from V and 6 bases from J, the junction kept 8 bases outside the gene matches. CDR3 amino acids: CASSALTGTSGNEQFF. The CDR3 nucleotides read TGTGCCAGCAGTGCCCTCACCGGGACTAGCGGCAATGAGCAGTTCTTC.

The gene calls are TRBV10-3 and TRBJ2-1; 9 nucleotides line up with TRBD2. The CDR3 contains 14 residues. J was trimmed by 5 bases and V by 8 bases; bases with no gene match: 7. In germline, CDR1 is ENHRY, CDR2 SYGVKD. CDR3: CAIQRGVGDNEQFF. CDR3 DNA sequence: TGTGCCATCCAGCGGGGGGTGGGGGACAATGAGCAGTTCTTC.

This chain uses TRBV20-1 with TRBJ1-5; 7 nucleotides match TRBD1. The ends lost 3 bases at V and 3 bases at J; junction bases unmatched: 8. Per germline, CDR1 DFQATT and CDR2 SNEGSKA (reference sequence). The CDR3 is made up of 15 amino acids. The CDR3 protein is CSARDRISNNQPQHF. DNA for the CDR3: TGCAGTGCTAGGGACAGGATCTCGAACAATCAGCCCCAGCATTTT.

This chain connects TRBV29-1 to TRBJ2-7; D is perhaps TRBD1 (5 bases). The germline V gene has CDR1 SQVTM and CDR2 ANQGSEA. This CDR3 contains 12 residues. The V end lost 2 bases, the J end lost 5 bases, and 10 bases lay between the germline ends. CDR3 nucleotides: TGCAGCGTTGAATCCCTAGGGGACGAGCAGTACTTC. It codes for CSVESLGDEQYF.

The V and J genes are TRBV14 and TRBJ2-5; D not certain. V gave up 2 bases and J gave up 3 bases, with 7 bases separating them. CDR3 length: 13 residues. CDR1 is SGHDN, CDR2 FVKESK, per germline. This CDR3 reads CASSQQRKETQYF. The CDR3 DNA is TGTGCCAGCAGCCAACAGCGCAAAGAGACCCAGTACTTC.

This clonotype was counted only a few times. The V gene is TRBV20-1, the J gene TRBJ2-2; 8 bases map to TRBD1. The CDR3 loop spans 12 amino acids. V shed 5 bases and J 6 bases; nucleotides not matched to a gene: 2. From germline, CDR1 is DFQATT and CDR2 SNEGSKA (reference sequence). The CDR3 coding sequence is TGCAGTGCTGGACAGGGCGCCGGGGAGCTGTTTTTT. It codes for CSAGQGAGELFF.

A few counts support this clonotype. The chain carries TRBV11-2 and TRBJ2-1; D is unresolved. V gave up 3 bases and J gave up 9 bases, with 12 bases separating them. The CDR3 has 13 residues. From germline, CDR1 is SGHAT and CDR2 FQNNGV. CDR3 coding DNA: TGTGCCAGCAGCTTGGCCCCGTCGTTTGAGCAGTTCTTC. Protein product: CASSLAPSFEQFF.

The chain recombines TRBV10-3 with TRBJ2-3; D uncertain. CDR3 length equals 11 residues. In germline, CDR1 is ENHRY, CDR2 SYGVKD. Trimming removed 8 bases at V and 3 bases at J, with 6 bases between. This CDR3 is CAIGLTDTQYF. In DNA form, the CDR3 reads TGTGCCATCGGATTGACAGATACGCAGTATTTT.

This clonotype was observed a few times. For the CDR3, the DNA is TGTGCCAGCAGCTTCTTCCAGATCACCGGGGAGCTGTTTTTT. This encodes CASSFFQITGELFF. V and J are TRBV7-9 and TRBJ2-2, with D unresolved. Trimming removed 3 bases at V and 4 bases at J, with 9 bases between. There are 14 residues in the CDR3. CDR1 and CDR2 from the germline V gene are SEHNR and FQNEAQ (reference sequence). The full variable domain, rest sourced from reference TRBV7-9 and TRBJ2-2, is DTGVSQNPRHKITKRGQNVTFRCDPISEHNRLYWYRQTLGQGPEFLTYFQNEAQLEKSRLLSDRFSAERPKGSFSTLEIQRTEQGDSAMYLCASSFFQITGELFFGEGSRLTVL.

This clonotype turned up a few times. The chain couples TRBV28 to TRBJ2-3, with D perhaps matching TRBD2 (5 bases). Trimming removed 6 bases at V and 6 bases at J, with 16 bases between. Germline assignment: CDR1 MDHEN and CDR2 SYDVKM. CDR3 length: 14 amino acids. The CDR3 here is CASSPGIRADTQYF. In DNA form, the CDR3 reads TGTGCCAGCAGCCCCGGGATCCGGGCTGATACGCAGTATTTT.

The V call is TRBV5-1, the J call TRBJ2-1; 10 positions agree with TRBD1. Germline CDR1 reads SGHRS; CDR2 reads YFSETQ. V lost 0 bases, J lost 5 bases, and 5 bases stayed unmatched. The CDR3 contains 16 residues. The CDR3 loop reads CASSLGRQGAHNEQFF. The CDR3 DNA sequence: TGCGCCAGCAGCTTGGGACGACAGGGGGCTCACAATGAGCAGTTCTTC.

This clonotype showed up just a few times. CDR3 bases: TGCGCCAGCAGCGTAGCGAGCGGGGTTTACAATGAGCAGTTCTTC. Residues: CASSVASGVYNEQFF. The chain is built from TRBV5-1 and TRBJ2-1, with 7 bases identical to TRBD2. CDR3 length equals 15 residues. CDR1 SGHRS and CDR2 YFSETQ come from the germline V gene. V gave up 4 bases and J gave up 4 bases; unmatched junction bases: 8. The complete variable domain, with remaining parts taken from reference TRBV5-1 and TRBJ2-1, reads KAGVTQTPRYLIKTRGQQVTLSCSPISGHRSVSWYQQTPGQGLQFLFEYFSETQRNKGNFPGRFSGRQFSNSRSEMNVSTLELGDSALYLCASSVASGVYNEQFFGPGTRLTVL.

This rearrangement joins TRBV18 to TRBJ2-7; the match to TRBD1 covers 9 bases. V lost 3 bases, J lost 1 base, and 4 bases stayed unmatched. Germline-derived CDR1 and CDR2 are KGHSH and LQKENI. There are 15 residues in the CDR3. DNA for the CDR3: TGTGCCAGCTCACCTCCGGGACAGGGTTCCTACGAGCAGTACTTC. Amino acid sequence: CASSPPGQGSYEQYF.

This clonotype was detected once. This chain uses TRBV29-1 with TRBJ1-1; D gene unclear. CDR1 SQVTM and CDR2 ANQGSEA come from the germline V gene. The CDR3 is made up of 11 amino acids. The CDR3 region has the DNA TGCAGTGTTATGCCAAACACTGAAGCTTTCTTT. It specifies CSVMPNTEAFF.

V is TRBV7-6 and J is TRBJ2-7; D ambiguous. The CDR3 loop spans 15 amino acids. Between the trimmed V and J ends, which lost 5 bases and 4 bases, there was a span of 18 bases. The germline V gene has CDR1 SGHVS and CDR2 FNYEAQ. DNA for the CDR3: TGTGCCAGCAGCACTATTCCGGGCCTGGGATACGAGCAGTACTTC. It translates to CASSTIPGLGYEQYF.

The chain has TRBV28 and TRBJ2-7; TRBD2 agrees at 12 bases. CDR1 and CDR2 (germline): MDHEN, SYDVKM. The CDR3 contains 17 residues. J gave up 4 bases and V 5 bases, and 12 bases lay outside the gene matches. The CDR3 coding sequence is TGTGCCAGCAGTCCCCCCCCCCTAGCGGGGGGGAGATACGAGCAGTACGTC. Translated, it gives CASSPPPLAGGRYEQYV.

V usage is TRBV21-1 and J usage is TRBJ1-5; the listed D gene, TRBD1, was not tested against the DNA. TRBV21-1 is recorded as a pseudogene. This CDR3 spans 15 amino acids. CDR3 DNA sequence: TGTGCCAGCAGCAGAGTTGGGACAGAATATCAGCCCCAGCATTTT. Its protein product is CASSRVGTEYQPQHF.

The chain employs TRBV6-1 and TRBJ2-2, with TRBD2 identical over 8 bases. Germline assignment: CDR1 MNHNS and CDR2 SASEGT. J lost 5 bases, V lost 6 bases, and 20 bases had no gene match. This CDR3 contains 19 residues. CDR3 loop: CASRPLAWKNGRATGELFF. The DNA for the CDR3 is TGTGCCAGCAGACCCTTGGCCTGGAAAAACGGGAGGGCGACCGGGGAGCTGTTTTTT.

In its sample, this clonotype was seen many times. The chain carries TRBV4-1 and TRBJ2-1; no reliable D call. This CDR3 has 12 amino acids. The V end was cut by 4 bases, the J end by 6 bases, with 7 bases between. CDR1 and CDR2 from the germline V gene are MGHRA and YSYEKL. CDR3 nucleotide sequence: TGCGCCAGCAGCCTTACGGCCAATGAGCAGTTCTTC. Its protein product is CASSLTANEQFF.

The chain recombines TRBV6-1 with TRBJ2-7; 9 positions agree with TRBD2. CDR1 is MNHNS, CDR2 SASEGT, per germline. This CDR3 is built from 14 residues. V lost 5 bases to trimming and J lost 3 bases; unmatched junction nucleotides: 5. The CDR3 reads CASSRTSEIYEQYF. The CDR3 nucleotides read TGTGCCAGCAGTAGGACTAGCGAGATCTACGAGCAGTACTTC.

V and J are TRBV24-1 and TRBJ2-5, with TRBD1 identical over 7 bases. The CDR3 loop spans 14 amino acids. The V gene end was trimmed by 4 bases and the J gene end by 4 bases; junction bases not matched to a gene: 5. The germline V gene encodes CDR1 KGHDR and CDR2 SFDVKD. As DNA, the CDR3 is TGTGCCACCAGTGACTACAACAGGGGAGAGACCCAGTACTTC. Translation gives CATSDYNRGETQYF.

The chain combines TRBV10-3 with TRBJ1-1; D ambiguous. Deletions cut 0 bases from V and 4 bases from J, with 9 bases between. Germline values: CDR1 ENHRY, CDR2 SYGVKD. The CDR3 sequence is 14 residues long. The CDR3 DNA is TGTGCCATCAGTGAGTCAGGGTTTACCACTGAAGCTTTCTTT. Amino acids: CAISESGFTTEAFF.

The gene calls are TRBV20-1 and TRBJ1-6; TRBD1 might be the D (5 bases). V was pared by 3 bases and J by 7 bases, with 19 bases between. The CDR3 loop spans 16 amino acids. CDR1 and CDR2 from the germline V gene are DFQATT and SNEGSKA (reference sequence). CDR3 sequence reads: CSASVGPVFLNSPLHF. DNA for the CDR3: TGCAGTGCTAGTGTGGGGCCCGTTTTCTTAAATTCACCCCTCCACTTT.

This clonotype came up once. Mismatch with germline at one junction end may stem from a read error. CDR3 nucleotide sequence: TGTGCCACCTGTGATTTGGCCGGCGAGGATACGCAGTATTTT. This sequence encodes CATCDLAGEDTQYF. The chain recombines TRBV24-1 with TRBJ2-3; D unclear. Germline values: CDR1 KGHDR, CDR2 SFDVKD. The CDR3 runs 14 residues.

The rearrangement links TRBV19 to TRBJ2-2; TRBD2 might be the D (5 bases). Looked up from germline, CDR1 is LNHDA and CDR2 is SQIVND (reference sequence). The CDR3 contains 17 residues. V lost 3 bases and J 0 bases, leaving 14 bases between the germline ends. The CDR3 nucleotides read TGTGCCAGTAGTATGAGGGCGAGTCCAACGAACACCGGGGAGCTGTTTTTT. As protein: CASSMRASPTNTGELFF. Based on the CDR3 plus reference TRBV19 and TRBJ2-2, the full variable domain is DGGITQSPKYLFRKEGQNVTLSCEQNLNHDAMYWYRQDPGQGLRLIYYSQIVNDFQKGDIAEGYSVSREKKESFPLTVTSAQKNPTAFYLCASSMRASPTNTGELFFGEGSRLTVL.

This clonotype was picked up a small number of times. V and J are TRBV10-2 and TRBJ1-2; 8 bases are a match to TRBD1. Germline trimming cut 5 bases from V and 4 bases from J; bases unmatched to any gene: 6. This CDR3 spans 14 amino acids. The V gene's germline CDR1 is WSHSY and CDR2 SAAADI. The CDR3 spells CASSQDRAGYGYTF. As DNA, the CDR3 is TGCGCCAGCAGTCAGGACAGGGCTGGCTATGGCTACACCTTC.

This clonotype appeared a few times. The chain joins TRBV2 to TRBJ2-1; 11 nucleotides agree with TRBD2. V dropped 6 bases and J dropped 1; count of bases not matched to a gene: 2. This CDR3 is built from 15 residues. Germline V lookup: CDR1 SNHLY, CDR2 FYNNEI. The CDR3 sequence: CASRGTSGSYNEQFF. The CDR3 coding sequence is TGTGCCAGCAGAGGGACTAGCGGTTCCTACAATGAGCAGTTCTTC.

J is TRBJ2-2 and V is TRBV3-1; D gene unclear. The CDR3 totals 17 residues. V was trimmed by 0 bases and J by 1 base, leaving 12 bases between them. CDR1 LGHDT and CDR2 YNNKEL come from the germline V gene (reference sequence). This CDR3 is CASSQDSLVENTGELFF. The CDR3 nucleotides read TGTGCCAGCAGCCAAGACAGTTTAGTCGAGAACACCGGGGAGCTGTTTTTT.